This TCR beta chain was obtained from a study of cytomegalovirus exposure and HLA in healthy donors. As to this clone: Its antigen remains unknown.

Germline trimming cut 4 bases from V and 5 bases from J; bases unmatched to any gene: 4. The CDR3 spans 13 residues. The V gene's germline CDR1 is SGHDN and CDR2 FVKESK. Assay: immunoSEQ multiplex PCR; the TCRdb copy retains only in-frame clones and omits some. The table includes 150,000 to 200,000 clones, around 85% detected once. Notes on the study in general: Investigators reported under 200 TCR beta chains as tied to cytomegalovirus.

Material: PBMCs. The chain recombines TRBV14 with TRBJ2-7, with TRBD2 matching over 8 bases. This receptor was taken from a young man in good health and CMV-seropositive. This CDR3 is CASSPLTSDEQYF. The CDR3 DNA reads TGTGCCAGCAGCCCCCTGACTAGCGACGAGCAGTACTTC.